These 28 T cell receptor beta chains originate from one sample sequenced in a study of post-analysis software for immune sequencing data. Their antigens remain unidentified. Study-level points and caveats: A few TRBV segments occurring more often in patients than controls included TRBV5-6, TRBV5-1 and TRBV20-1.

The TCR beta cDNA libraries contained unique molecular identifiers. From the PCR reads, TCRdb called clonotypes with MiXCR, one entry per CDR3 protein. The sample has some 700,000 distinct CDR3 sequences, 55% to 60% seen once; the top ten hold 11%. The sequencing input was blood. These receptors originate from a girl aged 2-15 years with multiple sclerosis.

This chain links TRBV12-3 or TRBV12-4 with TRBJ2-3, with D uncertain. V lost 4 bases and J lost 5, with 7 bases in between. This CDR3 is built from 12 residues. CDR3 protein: CASSYFQDTQYF. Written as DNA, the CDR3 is TGTGCCAGCAGTTATTTCCAAGATACGCAGTATTTT.

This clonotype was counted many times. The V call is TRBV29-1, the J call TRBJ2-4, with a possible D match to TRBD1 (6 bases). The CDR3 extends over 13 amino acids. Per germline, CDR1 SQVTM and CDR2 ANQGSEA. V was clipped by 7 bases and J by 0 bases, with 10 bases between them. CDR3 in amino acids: CSARDIAKNIQYF. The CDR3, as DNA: TGCAGCGCCAGGGACATAGCCAAAAACATTCAGTACTTC.

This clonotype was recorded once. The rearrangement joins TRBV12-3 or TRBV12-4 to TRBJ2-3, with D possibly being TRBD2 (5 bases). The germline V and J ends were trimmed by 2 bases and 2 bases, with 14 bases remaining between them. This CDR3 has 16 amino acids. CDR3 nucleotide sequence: TGTGCCAGCAGTTTACCGAGCGGTTACGACACAGATACGCAGTATTTT. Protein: CASSLPSGYDTDTQYF.

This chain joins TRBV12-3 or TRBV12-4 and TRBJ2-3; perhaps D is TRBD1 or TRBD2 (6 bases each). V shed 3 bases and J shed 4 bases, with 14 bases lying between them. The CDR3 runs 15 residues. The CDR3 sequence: CASSFPGAGADTQYF. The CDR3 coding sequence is TGTGCCAGCAGTTTCCCGGGGGCAGGAGCAGATACGCAGTATTTT.

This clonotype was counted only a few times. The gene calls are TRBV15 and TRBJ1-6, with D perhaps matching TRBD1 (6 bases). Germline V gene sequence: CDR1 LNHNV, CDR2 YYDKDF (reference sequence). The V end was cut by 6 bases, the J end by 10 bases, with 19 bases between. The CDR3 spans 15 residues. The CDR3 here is CATRQGSDRWSPLHF. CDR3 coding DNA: TGTGCCACCAGGCAGGGGTCGGATCGCTGGTCACCCCTCCACTTT.

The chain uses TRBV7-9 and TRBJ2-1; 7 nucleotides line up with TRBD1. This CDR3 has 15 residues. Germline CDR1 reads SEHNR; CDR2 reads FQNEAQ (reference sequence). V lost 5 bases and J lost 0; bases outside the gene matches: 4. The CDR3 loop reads CASSNRGSSYNEQFF. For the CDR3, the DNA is TGTGCCAGCAGCAACAGGGGAAGCTCCTACAATGAGCAGTTCTTC.

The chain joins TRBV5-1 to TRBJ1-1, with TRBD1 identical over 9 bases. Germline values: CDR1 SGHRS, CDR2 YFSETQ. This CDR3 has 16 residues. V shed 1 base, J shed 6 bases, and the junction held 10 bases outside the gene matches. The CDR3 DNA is TGCGCCAGCAGCTTGAGTAAGTGGGACAGGGACCCTGAAGCTTTCTTT. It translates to CASSLSKWDRDPEAFF.

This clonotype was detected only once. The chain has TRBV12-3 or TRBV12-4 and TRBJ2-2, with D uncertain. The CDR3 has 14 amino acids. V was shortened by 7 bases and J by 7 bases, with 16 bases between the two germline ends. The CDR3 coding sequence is TGTGCCAGCACCCCCCTGTTTCGGAGCGGGGAGCTGTTTTTT. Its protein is CASTPLFRSGELFF.

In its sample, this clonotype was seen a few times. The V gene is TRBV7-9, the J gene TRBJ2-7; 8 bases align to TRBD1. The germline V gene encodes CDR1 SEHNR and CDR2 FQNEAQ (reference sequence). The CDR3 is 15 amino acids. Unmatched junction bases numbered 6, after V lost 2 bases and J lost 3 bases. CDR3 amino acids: CASSLRGTGDYEQYF. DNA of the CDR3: TGTGCCAGCAGCTTACGGGGGACAGGTGACTACGAGCAGTACTTC.

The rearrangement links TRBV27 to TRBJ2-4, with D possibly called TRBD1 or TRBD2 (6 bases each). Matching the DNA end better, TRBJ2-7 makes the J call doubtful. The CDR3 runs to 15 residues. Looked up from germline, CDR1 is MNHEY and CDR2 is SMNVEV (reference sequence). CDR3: CASTLKFGGGYEQYF. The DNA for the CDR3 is TGTGCCAGCACGCTCAAATTCGGGGGCGGTTACGAGCAGTACTTC.

CDR3 nucleotides: TGTGCCAGCAGTATCGATCTGGAGGGGTATGGCTACACCTTC. Translation: CASSIDLEGYGYTF. The chain recombines TRBV6-5 with TRBJ1-2, with D perhaps TRBD1 (5 bases). CDR3 size: 14 residues. Trimming removed 5 bases at V and 5 bases at J, with 15 bases between. Germline V lookup: CDR1 MNHEY, CDR2 SVGAGI.

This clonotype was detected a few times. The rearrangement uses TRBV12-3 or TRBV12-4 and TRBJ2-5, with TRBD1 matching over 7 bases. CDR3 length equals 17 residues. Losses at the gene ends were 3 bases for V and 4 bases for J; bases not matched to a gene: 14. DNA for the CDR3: TGTGCCAGCAGTTTTGAAGGGCAGGGGGTGATCCGAGAGACCCAGTACTTC. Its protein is CASSFEGQGVIRETQYF.

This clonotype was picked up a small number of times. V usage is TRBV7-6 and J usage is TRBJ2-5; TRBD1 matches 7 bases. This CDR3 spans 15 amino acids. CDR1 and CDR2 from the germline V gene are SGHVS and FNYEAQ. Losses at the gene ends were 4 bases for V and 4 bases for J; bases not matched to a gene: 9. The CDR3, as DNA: TGTGCCAGCAGCTACGAAGACAGGGAGACAGAGACCCAGTACTTC. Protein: CASSYEDRETETQYF. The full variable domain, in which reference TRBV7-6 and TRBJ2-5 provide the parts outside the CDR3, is GAGVSQSPRYKVTKRGQDVALRCDPISGHVSLYWYRQALGQGPEFLTYFNYEAQQDKSGLPNDRFSAERPEGSISTLTIQRTEQRDSAMYRCASSYEDRETETQYFGPGTRLLVL.

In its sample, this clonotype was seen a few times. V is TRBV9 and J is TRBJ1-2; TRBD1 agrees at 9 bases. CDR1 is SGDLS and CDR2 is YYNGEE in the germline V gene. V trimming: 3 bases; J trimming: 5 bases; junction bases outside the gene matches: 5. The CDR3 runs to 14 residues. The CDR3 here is CASSAAGTGYGYTF. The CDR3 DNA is TGTGCCAGCAGCGCTGCCGGGACAGGGTATGGCTACACCTTC. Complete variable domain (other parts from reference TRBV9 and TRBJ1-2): DSGVTQTPKHLITATGQRVTLRCSPRSGDLSVYWYQQSLDQGLQFLIQYYNGEERAKGNILERFSAQQFPDLHSELNLSSLELGDSALYFCASSAAGTGYGYTFGSGTRLTVV.

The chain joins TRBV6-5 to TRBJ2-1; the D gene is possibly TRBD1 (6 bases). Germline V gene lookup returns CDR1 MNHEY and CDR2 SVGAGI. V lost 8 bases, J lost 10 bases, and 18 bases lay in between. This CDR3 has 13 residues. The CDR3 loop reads CASRLGHTGEQFF. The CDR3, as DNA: TGTGCCAGCCGGCTGGGGCATACAGGGGAGCAGTTCTTC.

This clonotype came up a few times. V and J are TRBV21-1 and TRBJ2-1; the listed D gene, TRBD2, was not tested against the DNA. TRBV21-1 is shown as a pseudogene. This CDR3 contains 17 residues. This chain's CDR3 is CASSSPTERERCNEQFF. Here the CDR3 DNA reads TGTGCCAGCAGCAGCCCGACGGAGCGGGAGAGGTGCAATGAGCAGTTCTTC.

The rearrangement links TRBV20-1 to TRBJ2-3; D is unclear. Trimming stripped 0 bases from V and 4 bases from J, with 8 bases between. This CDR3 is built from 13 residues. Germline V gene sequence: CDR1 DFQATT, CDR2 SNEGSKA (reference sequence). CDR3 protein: CSARDSAPDTQYF. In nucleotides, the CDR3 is TGCAGTGCTAGAGATTCCGCCCCAGATACGCAGTATTTT.

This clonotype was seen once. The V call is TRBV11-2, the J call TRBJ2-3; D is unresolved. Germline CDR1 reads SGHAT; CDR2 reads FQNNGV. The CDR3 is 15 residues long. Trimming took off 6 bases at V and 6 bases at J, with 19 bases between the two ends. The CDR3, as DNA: TGTGCCAGCAGTTCGACCGGTCGAACCAGGGATACGCAGTATTTT. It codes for CASSSTGRTRDTQYF.

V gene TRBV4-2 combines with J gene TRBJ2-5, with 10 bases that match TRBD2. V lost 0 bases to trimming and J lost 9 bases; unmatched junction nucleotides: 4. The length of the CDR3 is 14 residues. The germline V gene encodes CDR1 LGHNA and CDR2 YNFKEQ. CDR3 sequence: CASSQDQRGGAQYF. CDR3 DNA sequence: TGTGCCAGCAGCCAAGATCAGCGGGGGGGTGCCCAGTACTTC.

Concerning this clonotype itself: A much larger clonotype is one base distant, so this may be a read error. Here the CDR3 reads CNAGTNYGYTF. The CDR3 nucleotides read TGCAACGCCGGGACAAACTATGGCTACACCTTC. The rearrangement uses TRBV29-1 and TRBJ1-2; D perhaps matches TRBD1 (6 bases). This CDR3 spans 11 amino acids. Per the germline V gene, CDR1 is SQVTM and CDR2 is ANQGSEA.

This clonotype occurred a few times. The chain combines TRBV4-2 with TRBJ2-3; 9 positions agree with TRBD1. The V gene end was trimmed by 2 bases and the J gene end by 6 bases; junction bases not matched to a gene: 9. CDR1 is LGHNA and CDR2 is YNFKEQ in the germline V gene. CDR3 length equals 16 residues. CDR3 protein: CASSQQTGGRLDTQYF. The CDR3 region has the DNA TGTGCCAGCAGCCAACAGACAGGGGGTCGTTTGGATACGCAGTATTTT.

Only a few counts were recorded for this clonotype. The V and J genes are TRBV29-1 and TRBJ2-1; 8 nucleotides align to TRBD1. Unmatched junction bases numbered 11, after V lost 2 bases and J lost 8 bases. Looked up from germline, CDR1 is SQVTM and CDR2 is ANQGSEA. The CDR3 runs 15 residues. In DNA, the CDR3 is TGCAGCGTTGAACCCGGGACAGGAGCGTTGTATGAGCAGTTCTTC. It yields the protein CSVEPGTGALYEQFF.

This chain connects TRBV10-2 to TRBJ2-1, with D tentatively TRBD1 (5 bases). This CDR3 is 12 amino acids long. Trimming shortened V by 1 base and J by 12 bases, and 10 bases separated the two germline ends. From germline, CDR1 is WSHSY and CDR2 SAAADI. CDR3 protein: CASSELRQGQFF. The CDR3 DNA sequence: TGCGCCAGCAGTGAGTTGAGGCAGGGGCAGTTCTTC.

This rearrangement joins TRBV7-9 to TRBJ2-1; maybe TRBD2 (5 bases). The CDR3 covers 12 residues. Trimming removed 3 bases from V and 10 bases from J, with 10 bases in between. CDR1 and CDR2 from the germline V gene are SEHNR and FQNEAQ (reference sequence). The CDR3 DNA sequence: TGTGCCAGCAGCTTTCCTGGGAGAGAGCAGTTCTTC. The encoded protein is CASSFPGREQFF.

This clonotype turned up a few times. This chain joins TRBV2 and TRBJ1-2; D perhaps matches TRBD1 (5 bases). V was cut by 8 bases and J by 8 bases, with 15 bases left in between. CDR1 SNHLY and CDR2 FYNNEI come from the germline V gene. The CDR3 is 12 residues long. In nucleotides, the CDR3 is TGTGCCAGCCGATCGACAGAACGCGGCTACACCTTC. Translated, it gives CASRSTERGYTF.

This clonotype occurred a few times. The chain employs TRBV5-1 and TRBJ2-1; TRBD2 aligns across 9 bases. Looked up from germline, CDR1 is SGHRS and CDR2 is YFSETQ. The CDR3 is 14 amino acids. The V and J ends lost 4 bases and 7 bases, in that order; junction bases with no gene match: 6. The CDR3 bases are TGCGCCAGCAGCAATATAGCGGGAGTGAATGAGCAGTTCTTC. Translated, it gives CASSNIAGVNEQFF. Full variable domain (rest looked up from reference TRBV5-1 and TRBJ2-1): KAGVTQTPRYLIKTRGQQVTLSCSPISGHRSVSWYQQTPGQGLQFLFEYFSETQRNKGNFPGRFSGRQFSNSRSEMNVSTLELGDSALYLCASSNIAGVNEQFFGPGTRLTVL.

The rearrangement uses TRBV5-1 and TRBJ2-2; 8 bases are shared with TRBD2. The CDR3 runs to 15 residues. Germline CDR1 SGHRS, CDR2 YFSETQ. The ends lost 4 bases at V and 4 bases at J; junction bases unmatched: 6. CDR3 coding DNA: TGCGCCAGCAGCGCCTCCCTAGCGGGCACCGGGGAGCTGTTTTTT. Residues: CASSASLAGTGELFF.

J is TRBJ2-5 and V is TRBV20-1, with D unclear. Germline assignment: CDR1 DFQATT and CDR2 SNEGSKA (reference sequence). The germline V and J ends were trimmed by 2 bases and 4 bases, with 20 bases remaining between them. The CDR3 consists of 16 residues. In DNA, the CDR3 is TGCAGTGCTAGACCACCTGCCCCTAGAGGCGGAGAGACCCAGTACTTC. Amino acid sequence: CSARPPAPRGGETQYF.